The 29 T cell receptor beta chains below come from one sample, sequenced in a study of tumor-infiltrating lymphocytes in glioblastoma multiforme. Three nested ARM-PCR rounds with V-beta and C-beta primers built TCRB libraries. TCRdb re-called the multiplex PCR reads through MiXCR, storing one row per CDR3 protein. The sample consists of over 10,000 distinct CDR3 sequences, roughly 70% of them appearing once. The specimen sequenced was brain tumor tissue. Source of these receptors: a male donor with glioblastoma.

Regarding this clonotype: Compared with germline, one end of the junction differs, possibly owing to a read error. The gene calls are TRBV20-1 and TRBJ2-5; 8 nucleotides align to TRBD2. The CDR3 loop spans 14 amino acids. CDR1 is DFQATT and CDR2 is SNEGSKA in the germline V gene (reference sequence). The CDR3 DNA reads as TGCAGTGTTAGAGCGGGGGCTCCACAAGGGACCCAGTACTTC. It codes for CSVRAGAPQGTQYF.

The chain carries TRBV11-2 and TRBJ2-7, with TRBD1 matching over 8 bases. Trimming cost V 7 bases and J 5 bases; bases outside gene matches: 7. Germline values: CDR1 SGHAT, CDR2 FQNNGV. The CDR3 consists of 13 residues. CDR3 coding DNA: TGTGCCAGCAACGACAGGGGAGACCACGAGCAGTACTTC. It yields the protein CASNDRGDHEQYF.

Ten or more counts support this clonotype. The CDR3 is CAIHAGRGGGGYTF. As DNA, the CDR3 is TGTGCCATCCACGCGGGACGCGGAGGCGGTGGCTACACCTTC. The chain combines TRBV28 with TRBJ1-2; possible D gene TRBD1, 5 bases. The CDR3 has 14 residues. Looked up from germline, CDR1 is MDHEN and CDR2 is SYDVKM. Trimming left V 10 bases short and J 7 bases short, with 22 bases between.

This clonotype was detected once. The junction departs from the called germline gene at one end, perhaps through a read error. The chain joins TRBV12-3 or TRBV12-4 to TRBJ2-7, with a tentative D call TRBD2 (6 bases). There are 12 residues in the CDR3. In DNA, the CDR3 is TGTTCCAGCAGTTTTAGGGTTCGGGAGCAATACTTC. The encoded protein is CSSSFRVREQYF.

This clonotype is medium-sized. The rearrangement uses TRBV20-1 and TRBJ1-2; no clear D gene. Germline V gene lookup returns CDR1 DFQATT and CDR2 SNEGSKA (reference sequence). CDR3 length: 13 residues. The V and J ends lost 3 bases and 3 bases respectively, with 11 bases between them. The CDR3 sequence is CSASNPTDYGYTF. In DNA, the CDR3 is TGCAGTGCTAGTAATCCAACGGACTATGGCTACACCTTC.

The chain is built from TRBV20-1 and TRBJ2-3, with TRBD1 matching over 8 bases. From germline, CDR1 is DFQATT and CDR2 SNEGSKA (reference sequence). The trim removed 6 bases at V and 7 bases at J, leaving 15 bases unmatched. This CDR3 is 15 amino acids long. CDR3 bases: TGCAGTGCCCTATGGACAGGGACGGCCCTTAATACGCAGTATTTT. It translates to CSALWTGTALNTQYF.

This clonotype was seen repeatedly, ten times or more. The chain joins TRBV10-1 to TRBJ2-1, with 13 bases identical to TRBD2. Germline V lookup: CDR1 WNHNN, CDR2 SYGVQD (reference sequence). The CDR3 covers 16 residues. The ends lost 4 bases at V and 7 bases at J; junction bases unmatched: 7. The CDR3: CASSVMTSGRRNEQFF. For the CDR3, the DNA is TGCGCCAGCAGTGTTATGACTAGCGGGAGGAGGAATGAGCAGTTCTTC.

This chain connects TRBV20-1 to TRBJ2-2, with a tentative D call TRBD2 (5 bases). The CDR3 runs 14 residues. Trimming cost V 2 bases and J 1 base, with 8 bases left between them. The germline V gene encodes CDR1 DFQATT and CDR2 SNEGSKA (reference sequence). CDR3 amino acids: CSARKSGNTGELFF. The CDR3 DNA reads TGCAGTGCTAGAAAAAGCGGGAACACCGGGGAGCTGTTTTTT.

The chain joins TRBV5-6 to TRBJ2-7, with 12 bases identical to TRBD2. The CDR3 extends over 17 amino acids. Trimming cost V 3 bases and J 6 bases; bases outside gene matches: 13. Germline assignment: CDR1 SGHDT and CDR2 YYEEEE. CDR3 nucleotides: TGTGCCAGCAGCTCTTGGCTAGCGGGAGGGCGTTTCGGCGAGCAGTACTTC. Translated, it gives CASSSWLAGGRFGEQYF. Full variable domain (outside the CDR3, taken from reference TRBV5-6 and TRBJ2-7): DAGVTQSPTHLIKTRGQQVTLRCSPKSGHDTVSWYQQALGQGPQFIFQYYEEEERQRGNFPDRFSGHQFPNYSSELNVNALLLGDSALYLCASSSWLAGGRFGEQYFGPGTRLTVT.

In this sample, this clonotype turned up once. The CDR3 carries no conserved terminal phenylalanine or tryptophan, so it likely arises from a read error. Because the CDR3's place on the DNA is in doubt, the DNA is left out and the CDR3 is given as listed by TCRdb. The chain joins TRBV6-6 to TRBJ2-4; no check of the table's D call, TRBD1, against the DNA was made. The germline V gene has CDR1 MNHNY and CDR2 SVGAGI (reference sequence). The CDR3 has 19 amino acids, counting both end residues. The CDR3 region is CANSYSKGQGARAKNIKYL.

V and J are TRBV5-6 and TRBJ2-2; D unclear. This CDR3 spans 14 amino acids. Looked up from germline, CDR1 is SGHDT and CDR2 is YYEEEE. V was trimmed by 0 bases and J by 4 bases, leaving 7 bases between them. The CDR3 region is CASSLGRTTGELFF. CDR3 DNA sequence: TGTGCCAGCAGCTTGGGGCGGACCACCGGGGAGCTGTTTTTT.

This chain uses TRBV11-2 with TRBJ2-1, with 9 bases aligning to TRBD1. The CDR3 contains 14 residues. The V gene's germline CDR1 is SGHAT and CDR2 FQNNGV. V lost 5 bases, J lost 4 bases, and 3 bases stayed unmatched. The CDR3 DNA is TGTGCCAGCAGCGGGACAGGGTTTTACAATGAGCAGTTCTTC. This sequence encodes CASSGTGFYNEQFF.

On this clonotype: A read error may produce the germline difference seen at one junction end. The V call is TRBV6-5, the J call TRBJ2-7; D is undetermined. This CDR3 spans 15 amino acids. Germline assignment: CDR1 MNHEY and CDR2 SVGAGI. This CDR3 reads CASSYFSASQYDQYF. CDR3 nucleotide sequence: TGCGCCAGCAGTTACTTCTCGGCAAGCCAATACGATCAGTACTTC.

This chain uses TRBV4-2 with TRBJ2-1; D perhaps matches TRBD2 (6 bases). CDR1 LGHNA and CDR2 YNFKEQ come from the germline V gene. This CDR3 contains 17 residues. Trimming removed 4 bases from V and 9 bases from J, with 25 bases in between. The CDR3 coding sequence is TGTGCCAGCAGCCTTTGCCGGGGGATTCCTATTGAGACTGAGCAGTTCTTC. Translating gives CASSLCRGIPIETEQFF.

This clonotype was counted ten times or more. J is TRBJ2-7 and V is TRBV5-1, with 7 bases matching TRBD2. Germline loops: CDR1 SGHRS, CDR2 YFSETQ. V trimming: 7 bases; J trimming: 4 bases; junction bases outside the gene matches: 11. This CDR3 comprises 14 residues. The DNA for the CDR3 is TGCGCCAGCGGCCCTGGTCTAGCGGAGTACGAGCAGTACTTC. Residues: CASGPGLAEYEQYF. Based on the CDR3 plus reference TRBV5-1 and TRBJ2-7, the full variable domain is KAGVTQTPRYLIKTRGQQVTLSCSPISGHRSVSWYQQTPGQGLQFLFEYFSETQRNKGNFPGRFSGRQFSNSRSEMNVSTLELGDSALYLCASGPGLAEYEQYFGPGTRLTVT.

The chain carries TRBV6-5 and TRBJ1-6, with 7 bases matching TRBD1. The CDR3 is 14 amino acids. J gave up 7 bases and V 6 bases, and 6 bases lay outside the gene matches. Germline V gives CDR1 MNHEY, CDR2 SVGAGI. The CDR3 is CASRQTGWNSPLHF. As DNA, the CDR3 is TGTGCCAGCAGGCAGACAGGGTGGAATTCACCCCTCCACTTT.

In its sample, this clonotype was seen once. V usage is TRBV20-1 and J usage is TRBJ2-7, with TRBD2 as a possible D gene (5 bases). The germline gives CDR1 DFQATT, CDR2 SNEGSKA (reference sequence). CDR3 length: 15 amino acids. Trimming shortened V by 5 bases and J by 6 bases, and 23 bases separated the two germline ends. The CDR3 protein is CSAGTFGNTPVEQYF. The DNA of the CDR3 is TGCAGTGCTGGCACATTCGGGAATACGCCCGTCGAGCAGTACTTC.

The chain links TRBV20-1 to TRBJ2-7; TRBD1 matches at 10 bases. CDR1 and CDR2 (germline): DFQATT, SNEGSKA (reference sequence). This CDR3 region has 19 residues. V lost 3 bases to trimming and J lost 2 bases; unmatched junction nucleotides: 19. The CDR3 bases are TGCAGTGCTAGGAAACCCGGGACAGGGGTTTTCCCGGGCCCCTACGAGCAGTACTTC. This gives the protein CSARKPGTGVFPGPYEQYF.

As to this clonotype: Relative to the germline gene, one junction end is altered; a read error may explain this. This chain joins TRBV5-1 and TRBJ2-2; the D call may be TRBD1 or TRBD2 (6 bases each). The CDR3 loop spans 16 amino acids. Germline-derived CDR1 and CDR2 are SGHRS and YFSETQ. CDR3: CASSPLGGGVNGGLFF. The CDR3, as DNA: TGCGCCAGCAGCCCCTTAGGGGGAGGCGTTAACGGGGGGCTGTTTTTT.

The V and J genes are TRBV4-1 and TRBJ2-3, with D unclear. V lost 1 base and J 0 bases, leaving 14 bases between the germline ends. The V gene's germline CDR1 is MGHRA and CDR2 YSYEKL. The CDR3 contains 17 residues. The CDR3 is CASSQALSNTSTDTQYF. CDR3 DNA sequence: TGCGCCAGCAGCCAAGCCTTGAGCAATACTAGCACAGATACGCAGTATTTT.

This clonotype has just one count. Likely a read error: the CDR3 ends without its conserved phenylalanine or tryptophan. The chain joins TRBV12-3 or TRBV12-4 to TRBJ1-3; D unresolved. Trimming left V 6 bases short and J 8 bases short, with 14 bases between. This CDR3 has 13 residues. The CDR3 protein is CASSRLQMDTIYL. The CDR3 DNA reads as TGTGCCAGCAGCAGACTTCAAATGGACACCATATATCTT.

The rearrangement joins TRBV29-1 to TRBJ2-7; D gene uncertain. This CDR3 has 12 residues. Germline V lookup: CDR1 SQVTM, CDR2 ANQGSEA. The V gene lost 6 bases and the J gene lost 4 bases, with 13 bases spanning the gap. The CDR3 DNA sequence: TGCAGCGTCTCCACGACTTGGTACGAGCAGTACTTC. This translates into CSVSTTWYEQYF.

The chain employs TRBV6-2 or TRBV6-3 and TRBJ1-1; 8 bases fit TRBD1. Germline lookup yields CDR1 MNHEY and CDR2 SVGEGT. The CDR3 contains 16 residues. The ends lost 9 bases at V and 1 base at J; junction bases unmatched: 13. The CDR3 loop is CARPQGAPDGNTEAFF. CDR3 coding DNA: TGTGCCAGGCCTCAGGGGGCTCCCGATGGGAACACTGAAGCTTTCTTT.

Comment on this clonotype: Because it lacks the conserved phenylalanine or tryptophan at the end, this CDR3 is likely a read error. The chain employs TRBV20-1 and TRBJ2-7; the D gene is possibly TRBD1 (5 bases). The germline CDR1 and CDR2 sequences are DFQATT and SNEGSKA (reference sequence). V was shortened by 4 bases and J by 4 bases, with 11 bases between the two germline ends. The CDR3 is 12 residues long. CDR3 sequence (DNA): TGCAGTGCTAACGATCAGGGTTACGAGCAGTACCTC. It encodes CSANDQGYEQYL.

This chain connects TRBV12-3 or TRBV12-4 to TRBJ2-7; unclear D gene. The CDR3 is 11 residues long. Trimming pared 3 bases from V and 5 bases from J, leaving 5 bases between. This CDR3 reads CASSLRNEQYF. The CDR3, as DNA: TGTGCCAGCAGTTTGAGAAACGAGCAGTACTTC.

This clonotype was counted once. The chain couples TRBV30 to TRBJ2-5; 7 bases are shared with TRBD2. From germline, CDR1 is GTSNPN and CDR2 SVGIG (reference sequence). V was pared by 5 bases and J by 5 bases, with 14 bases of the junction left unmatched. The CDR3 is 15 residues long. CDR3 bases: TGTGCCTGGGGGGCCGGGACTAACATTACGGAGACCCAGTACTTC. Amino acids: CAWGAGTNITETQYF. Drawing the rest from reference TRBV30 and TRBJ2-5, the complete variable domain is SQTIHQWPATLVQPVGSPLSLECTVEGTSNPNLYWYRQAAGRGLQLLFYSVGIGQISSEVPQNLSASRPQDRQFILSSKKLLLSDSGFYLCAWGAGTNITETQYFGPGTRLLVL.

Regarding this clonotype: Germline is not matched at one junction end, which may reflect a read error. This chain connects TRBV2 to TRBJ2-1, with TRBD2 as a possible D gene (5 bases). This CDR3 has 14 residues. In germline, CDR1 is SNHLY, CDR2 FYNNEI. The CDR3 reads CASKKRRTDNEQFF. The CDR3 coding sequence is TGTGCCAGCAAAAAACGGAGGACTGACAATGAGCAGTTTTTC.

On this clonotype: This clone may be a read error of a much larger clone one base away. The chain is built from TRBV5-1 and TRBJ2-3; D perhaps matches TRBD2 (5 bases). The CDR3 spans 13 residues. Per the germline V gene, CDR1 is SGHRS and CDR2 is YFSETQ. The CDR3: CASSRESTDMQYF. CDR3 nucleotides: TGCGCCAGCAGCCGGGAATCCACAGATATGCAGTATTTT. Full variable domain (outside the CDR3, taken from reference TRBV5-1 and TRBJ2-3): KAGVTQTPRYLIKTRGQQVTLSCSPISGHRSVSWYQQTPGQGLQFLFEYFSETQRNKGNFPGRFSGRQFSNSRSEMNVSTLELGDSALYLCASSRESTDMQYFGPGTRLTVL.

The chain has TRBV29-1 and TRBJ2-2; D remains ambiguous. Germline CDR1 reads SQVTM; CDR2 reads ANQGSEA. Trimming pared 7 bases from V and 8 bases from J, leaving 14 bases between. The CDR3 contains 12 residues. The CDR3 DNA follows: TGCAGCGCTGGACCTATGGCTGGGGAGCTGTTTTTT. Protein sequence: CSAGPMAGELFF.